These 18 T cell receptor beta chains share one sample of origin, sequenced in a study of identical twins. One entry per CDR3 protein, called by TCRdb with MiXCR from the 5' RACE reads. The sample lists about 470,000 distinct CDR3 sequences, approximately 25% seen once, with around 3% in the top ten. The same data also went into a second study, on T cells expressing NK-cell markers.

The specimen was CD4+ T cells sorted from blood. All receptors come from a young woman in good health.

V is TRBV11-1 and J is TRBJ2-7; 11 positions match TRBD2. The CDR3 is made up of 18 amino acids. Losses at the gene ends were 5 bases for V and 7 bases for J; bases not matched to a gene: 19. Germline V CDR1 and CDR2: SGHAT, FQDESV (reference sequence). The CDR3 nucleotides read TGTGCCAGCAGCGCGACAATGGGTTTAGCGGGAGGGCCGTTGGAGCAGTACTTC. Residues: CASSATMGLAGGPLEQYF.

About this clonotype itself: The junction does not match germline at one end; this may be a read error. The chain employs TRBV20-1 and TRBJ2-7, with D maybe TRBD1 (6 bases). The CDR3 covers 17 residues. The germline gives CDR1 DFQATT, CDR2 SNEGSKA (reference sequence). The CDR3 coding sequence is TGCTGTGCTAGACGCGCGAAGACCGGGACAACATCCTACGAGCAGTACTTC. It is translated as CCARRAKTGTTSYEQYF.

The chain uses TRBV7-9 and TRBJ1-1; the match to TRBD1 covers 8 bases. The CDR3 runs to 13 residues. J was trimmed by 6 bases and V by 2 bases; bases with no gene match: 2. In germline, CDR1 is SEHNR, CDR2 FQNEAQ (reference sequence). The CDR3 region has the DNA TGTGCCAGCAGCTTACAGGGGGCTTCTGAAGCTTTCTTT. This sequence encodes CASSLQGASEAFF.

The table lists this clonotype with a few counts. The rearrangement joins TRBV6-1 to TRBJ2-3, with 8 positions matching TRBD1. The CDR3 is 14 amino acids. Germline V gene lookup returns CDR1 MNHNS and CDR2 SASEGT. Germline trimming cut 7 bases from V and 2 bases from J; bases unmatched to any gene: 5. The CDR3 nucleotides are TGTGCCAGCACCCCGACAGGGGTCACAGATACGCAGTATTTT. Amino acids: CASTPTGVTDTQYF.

The CDR3 spells CASSQSLTAYQPQHF. Here the CDR3 DNA reads TGTGCCAGCAGCCAAAGCCTGACAGCGTATCAGCCCCAGCATTTT. V is TRBV3-1 and J is TRBJ1-5; D is perhaps TRBD1 (5 bases). Germline loops: CDR1 LGHDT, CDR2 YNNKEL (reference sequence). This CDR3 has 15 residues. V shed 2 bases and J shed 5 bases, with 13 bases lying between them.

The chain links TRBV29-1 to TRBJ1-1; no firm D call. This CDR3 is 12 amino acids long. Germline CDR1 reads SQVTM; CDR2 reads ANQGSEA. V was pared by 6 bases and J by 0 bases, with 8 bases between. CDR3 nucleotides: TGCAGCGTGAAGCAGTTGAACACTGAAGCTTTCTTT. Translating it yields CSVKQLNTEAFF. The full variable domain, its missing parts supplied by reference TRBV29-1 and TRBJ1-1, is SAVISQKPSRDICQRGTSLTIQCQVDSQVTMMFWYRQQPGQSLTLIATANQGSEATYESGFVIDKFPISRPNLTFSTLTVSNMSPEDSSIYLCSVKQLNTEAFFGQGTRLTVV.

The chain recombines TRBV20-1 with TRBJ2-3, with 11 positions matching TRBD2. V dropped 7 bases and J dropped 5; count of bases not matched to a gene: 5. Per germline, CDR1 DFQATT and CDR2 SNEGSKA (reference sequence). CDR3 length: 13 residues. CDR3 in amino acids: CSVAGGGVDTQYF. The DNA of the CDR3 is TGCAGTGTAGCGGGAGGGGGAGTAGATACGCAGTATTTT.

This clonotype was counted a few times. This chain links TRBV5-6 with TRBJ2-1; D uncertain. V lost 1 base and J 9 bases, leaving 11 bases between the germline ends. The CDR3 contains 13 residues. Germline V CDR1 and CDR2: SGHDT, YYEEEE. CDR3 sequence (DNA): TGTGCCAGCAGCTTGACGCTAGTTGGTGAGCAGTTCTTC. Its protein product is CASSLTLVGEQFF.

This clonotype came up a few times. The chain uses TRBV20-1 and TRBJ2-7, with TRBD1 matching over 7 bases. Trimming at V came to 3 bases and at J to 6 bases, leaving 11 bases not matched to a gene. From germline, CDR1 is DFQATT and CDR2 SNEGSKA (reference sequence). The CDR3 length is 14 residues. The CDR3 DNA follows: TGCAGTGCTAGTTCGCCGAGACAGGGAACCGAGCAGTACTTC. It codes for CSASSPRQGTEQYF.

A few counts support this clonotype. CDR3 sequence reads: CASRANRGSYNEQFF. CDR3 bases: TGTGCCAGCAGGGCGAACAGGGGCTCCTACAATGAGCAGTTCTTC. The rearrangement uses TRBV12-3 or TRBV12-4 and TRBJ2-1, with 7 bases lining up with TRBD1. The length of the CDR3 is 15 residues. The J segment lost 0 bases and the V segment lost 6 bases, leaving 5 bases of the junction unmatched.

The chain has TRBV5-1 and TRBJ2-7; D may be TRBD1 or TRBD2 (6 bases each). The germline gives CDR1 SGHRS, CDR2 YFSETQ. The ends were cut back, 0 bases at V and 3 bases at J, with 10 bases in the middle. This CDR3 is built from 14 residues. The CDR3 DNA reads as TGCGCCAGCAGCTTGGCGGGGGACAACTACGAGCAGTACTTC. Amino acid sequence: CASSLAGDNYEQYF.

The chain couples TRBV6-5 to TRBJ2-2, with 9 positions matching TRBD1. This CDR3 has 16 amino acids. CDR1 is MNHEY, CDR2 SVGAGI, per germline. V lost 1 base, J lost 5 bases, and 5 bases stayed unmatched. The CDR3 DNA reads TGTGCCAGCAGTTACTGGACAGGGGCCGGAACCGGGGAGCTGTTTTTT. This sequence encodes CASSYWTGAGTGELFF.

The J gene is TRBJ2-5, the V gene TRBV12-5; no reliable D call. Trimming shortened V by 4 bases and J by 5 bases, and 14 bases separated the two germline ends. This CDR3 is 14 amino acids long. CDR1 and CDR2 (germline): LGHNT, FRNRAP. The CDR3 reads CASGSFSGIETQYF. CDR3 nucleotide sequence: TGTGCTAGTGGTTCATTCAGTGGAATCGAGACCCAGTACTTC.

The chain couples TRBV28 to TRBJ1-2; D not resolved. The germline V gene has CDR1 MDHEN and CDR2 SYDVKM. This CDR3 is 12 amino acids long. Trimming shortened V by 4 bases and J by 3 bases, and 6 bases separated the two germline ends. Here the CDR3 DNA reads TGTGCCAGCAGTTCAAATCACTATGGCTACACCTTC. As protein: CASSSNHYGYTF.

This clonotype was found a few times. The V and J genes are TRBV20-1 and TRBJ2-1; D call uncertain. Looked up from germline, CDR1 is DFQATT and CDR2 is SNEGSKA (reference sequence). The CDR3 runs 13 residues. V was cut by 6 bases and J by 5 bases, with 14 bases left in between. CDR3 residues: CSATEMRNNEQFF. CDR3 nucleotide sequence: TGCAGTGCCACCGAGATGCGCAACAATGAGCAGTTCTTC.

For this clonotype: One end of the junction does not line up with germline, which may come from a read error. The chain uses TRBV27 and TRBJ2-7, with a tentative D call TRBD1 (5 bases). This CDR3 region has 15 residues. The V gene's germline CDR1 is MNHEY and CDR2 SMNVEV (reference sequence). The chain's CDR3 is CASSSPTDFSYKQYF. The CDR3 DNA follows: TGTGCCAGCAGTTCTCCGACAGACTTCTCCTACAAGCAGTACTTC.

V is TRBV25-1 and J is TRBJ1-3; no clear D gene. Germline V gene sequence: CDR1 MGHDK, CDR2 SYGVNS. Deletions cut 10 bases from V and 4 bases from J, with 11 bases between. This CDR3 comprises 12 residues. The CDR3 DNA follows: TGTGCCACCAAAAATTCCGGAAACACCATATATTTT. The encoded protein is CATKNSGNTIYF. Filled out from reference TRBV25-1 and TRBJ1-3, the complete variable domain reads EADIYQTPRYLVIGTGKKITLECSQTMGHDKMYWYQQDPGMELHLIHYSYGVNSTEKGDLSSESTVSRIRTEHFPLTLESARPSHTSQYLCATKNSGNTIYFGEGSWLTVV.

This clonotype came up once. The V call is TRBV9, the J call TRBJ1-2; D unclear. Germline CDR1 SGDLS, CDR2 YYNGEE. V lost 2 bases and J lost 1, with 12 bases in between. The CDR3 contains 15 residues. The CDR3 region has the DNA TGTGCCAGCAGCGTCGCCGGGAGGCGTAACTATGGCTACACCTTC. It specifies CASSVAGRRNYGYTF.